This TCR beta chain stems from a study of Ad26.COV2.S vaccination and SARS-CoV-2 variants. The V end was cut by 3 bases, the J end by 1 base, with 15 bases between. Germline V lookup: CDR1 ENHRY, CDR2 SYGVKD. The CDR3 loop spans 16 amino acids. Regarding treatment: roughly 18 received Ad26.COV2.S at low or high dose, single or two shots; 5 received placebo; per-sample allocation not given. Sampling was performed 63 days after the first vaccine or placebo injection. Based in Boston, the donor was an adult of 18-55 years. The repertoire was sequenced with immunoSEQ multiplex PCR; TCRdb's copy has only in-frame clones and lacks some. The table includes around 300,000 clones, approximately 90% detected once.

The clonotype originates from a person between 18 and 60 years old who received the Ad26.COV2.S COVID-19 vaccine or a placebo. The sequencing here drew on peripheral blood, taken in a trial of Ad26.COV2.S vaccine versus placebo. The chain is built from TRBV10-3 and TRBJ1-1, with D tentatively TRBD1 (6 bases). The CDR3 region is CAISDENRVTNTEAFF. The CDR3 DNA reads as TGTGCCATCAGTGATGAGAACAGGGTCACGAACACTGAAGCTTTCTTT.